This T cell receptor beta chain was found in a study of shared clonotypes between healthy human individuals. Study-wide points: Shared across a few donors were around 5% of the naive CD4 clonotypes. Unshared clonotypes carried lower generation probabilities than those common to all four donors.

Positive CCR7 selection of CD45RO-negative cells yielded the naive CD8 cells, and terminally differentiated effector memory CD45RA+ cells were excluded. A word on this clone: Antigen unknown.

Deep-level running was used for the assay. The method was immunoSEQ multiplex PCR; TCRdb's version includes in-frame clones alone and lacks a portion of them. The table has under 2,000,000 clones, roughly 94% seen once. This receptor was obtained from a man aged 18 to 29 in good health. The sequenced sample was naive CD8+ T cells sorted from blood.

CDR3 DNA sequence: TGCGCCAGCAGCCAAGTCGTGTTACAGGGAGGACGTGGGTACGAGCAGTACTTC. It is translated as CASSQVVLQGGRGYEQYF. The chain links TRBV4-1 to TRBJ2-7, with D tentatively TRBD1 or TRBD2 (6 bases each). V lost 1 base, J lost 4 bases, and 23 bases lay in between. Germline-derived CDR1 and CDR2 are MGHRA and YSYEKL. The CDR3 length is 18 residues.